Listed below are T cell receptor beta chains from one sample, sequenced in a study of blood T cell repertoires in COVID-19. Profiling relied on immunoSEQ multiplex PCR, and the TCRdb table lists in-frame clones only, not all of them. Of 450,000 to 500,000 clones listed, about nine tenths are singletons. What was sequenced was PBMCs or T cells enriched from blood (not recorded which). All receptors derive from a woman between 18 and 30 years old who had recovered from COVID-19. CDR3s include the opening cysteine and the closing phenylalanine or tryptophan. Each record gives: D gene, J gene, V gene, clone size, CDR3 protein, CDR3 DNA. The D gene is left open where the match is weak. Rows give clone size only sometimes, using once, few, many, or a class for an expanded clone.

TRBD2 | TRBJ2-1 | TRBV24-1 | NA | CATSARGGGEGEQFF | TGTGCCACCAGTGCCCGCGGCGGGGGGGAGGGTGAGCAGTTCTTC
NA | TRBJ1-4 | TRBV14 | NA | CASSQVPGDEKLFF | TGTGCCAGCAGCCAAGTTCCAGGGGATGAAAAACTGTTTTTT
NA | TRBJ2-7 | TRBV5-6 | NA | CASSLLGPVQAYEQYF | TGTGCCAGCAGCTTGTTGGGGCCGGTACAAGCCTACGAGCAGTACTTC
TRBD1 | TRBJ1-1 | TRBV4-1 | NA | CASSQSTGDNTEAFF | TGCGCCAGCAGCCAGTCGACAGGGGATAACACTGAAGCTTTCTTT
NA | TRBJ2-5 | TRBV28 | few | CASIHRDQETQYF | TGTGCCAGCATCCACAGGGACCAAGAGACCCAGTACTTC
TRBD1 | TRBJ2-5 | TRBV29-1 | NA | CSVPGTGVRETQYF | TGCAGCGTTCCCGGGACAGGGGTTAGAGAGACCCAGTACTTC
NA | TRBJ1-3 | TRBV5-1 | once | CASSLSLAGGNTIYF | TGCGCCAGCAGCTTGTCGCTGGCGGGAGGAAACACCATATATTTT
NA | TRBJ2-7 | TRBV12-5 | NA | CASGFGAGPFYEQYF | TGTGCTAGTGGTTTTGGTGCGGGACCTTTCTACGAGCAGTACTTC
NA | TRBJ1-1 | TRBV4-1 | NA | CASRPGLPFTIEAFF | TGCGCCAGCAGGCCGGGACTTCCATTTACCATTGAGGCTTTCTTT
TRBD2 | TRBJ2-7 | TRBV4-1 | NA | CASSPGLAGYEQYF | TGCGCCAGCAGCCCGGGACTAGCGGGCTACGAGCAGTACTTC
NA | TRBJ2-5 | TRBV10-3 | NA | CAISGFGGQETQYF | TGTGCCATCAGTGGATTCGGAGGCCAAGAGACCCAGTACTTC
NA | TRBJ2-3 | TRBV19 | once | CASTRSHRSYTDTQYF | TGTGCCAGTACCCGTTCTCATAGATCATACACAGATACGCAGTATTTT
NA | TRBJ2-1 | TRBV14 | NA | CASSQGTGDPQFF | TGTGCCAGCAGCCAAGGCACGGGGGATCCACAGTTCTTC
NA | TRBJ1-1 | TRBV7-2 | NA | CASSRGFPPALGAFF | TGTGCCAGCAGCAGAGGGTTCCCCCCCGCCCTGGGAGCTTTCTTT
TRBD1 | TRBJ1-1 | TRBV7-2 | few | CASSFGTGNTEAFF | TGTGCCAGCAGCTTCGGGACAGGGAACACTGAAGCTTTCTTT
TRBD1 | TRBJ1-1 | TRBV13 | NA | CASSTGATNTEAFF | TGTGCCAGCAGCACAGGGGCCACGAACACTGAAGCTTTCTTT
TRBD1 | TRBJ1-2 | TRBV6-5 | NA | CASGTGQRAGDGYTF | TGTGCCAGCGGGACAGGGCAAAGGGCTGGTGATGGCTACACCTTC
TRBD1 | TRBJ1-2 | TRBV30 | NA | CAHNRGGYGYTF | TGTGCCCACAACAGGGGGGGGTATGGCTACACCTTC
TRBD1 | TRBJ2-1 | TRBV11-2 | NA | CASSLSRGRNEQFF | TGTGCCAGCAGCTTGTCCAGGGGGCGAAATGAGCAGTTCTTC
TRBD1 | TRBJ1-1 | TRBV15 | few | CATSRGGQATEAFF | TGTGCCACCAGCAGAGGGGGACAGGCCACTGAAGCTTTCTTT
NA | TRBJ2-7 | TRBV7-2 | once | CASSLYPSSGEQYF | TGTGCCAGCAGCTTATACCCTTCCTCCGGCGAGCAGTACTTC
TRBD2 | TRBJ2-1 | TRBV11-2 | NA | CASSLSGGSYNEQFF | TGTGCCAGCAGCTTGTCGGGGGGGTCTTACAATGAGCAGTTCTTC
NA | TRBJ2-3 | TRBV19 | NA | CASSRAGADTDTQYF | TGTGCCAGTAGTAGGGCGGGGGCTGACACAGATACGCAGTATTTT
NA | TRBJ2-1 | TRBV15 | NA | CATSRVGSSYNEQFF | TGTGCCACCAGCAGAGTAGGGAGCTCCTACAATGAGCAGTTCTTC
NA | TRBJ1-5 | TRBV19 | NA | CASTPEFNQPQHF | TGTGCCAGTACCCCGGAGTTCAATCAGCCCCAGCATTTT
TRBD1 | TRBJ2-7 | TRBV28 | NA | CASSLRDRGRYYEQYF | TGTGCCAGCAGTTTAAGGGACAGGGGAAGATACTACGAGCAGTACTTC
NA | TRBJ2-7 | TRBV3-1/TRBV3-2 | NA | CASSQDPGADEQYF | TGTGCCAGCAGCCAAGATCCAGGGGCGGACGAGCAGTACTTC
NA | TRBJ1-1 | TRBV4-1 | NA | CASSLQGSSEAFF | TGCGCCAGCAGCCTACAGGGTTCGTCTGAAGCTTTCTTT
NA | TRBJ1-5 | TRBV3-1/TRBV3-2 | NA | CASSQAAGRSNQPQHF | TGTGCCAGCAGCCAAGCAGCAGGGAGGAGCAATCAGCCCCAGCATTTT
TRBD2 | TRBJ2-2 | TRBV27 | NA | CASSLDAWGGTGELFF | TGTGCCAGCAGTTTAGACGCGTGGGGGGGGACCGGGGAGCTGTTTTTT
NA | TRBJ1-6 | TRBV28 | NA | CASSSSGGSPLHF | TGTGCCAGCAGCTCCTCAGGAGGATCACCCCTCCACTTT